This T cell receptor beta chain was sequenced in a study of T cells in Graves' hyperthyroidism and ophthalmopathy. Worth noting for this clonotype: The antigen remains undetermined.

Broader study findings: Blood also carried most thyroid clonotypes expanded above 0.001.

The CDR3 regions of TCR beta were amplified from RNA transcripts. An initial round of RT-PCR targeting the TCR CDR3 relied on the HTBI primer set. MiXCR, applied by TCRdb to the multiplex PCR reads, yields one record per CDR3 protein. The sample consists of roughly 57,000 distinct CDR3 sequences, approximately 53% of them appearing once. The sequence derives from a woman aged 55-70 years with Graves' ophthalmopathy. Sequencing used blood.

DNA for the CDR3: TGTGCCAGCAGCCAAGATCCCGCAGGGTCTAGCACAGATACGCAGTATTTT. Translating it yields CASSQDPAGSSTDTQYF. The rearrangement links TRBV14 to TRBJ2-3; TRBD1 is a possible D gene (5 bases). V was cut by 0 bases and J by 0 bases, with 13 bases left in between. This CDR3 has 17 residues. Looked up from germline, CDR1 is SGHDN and CDR2 is FVKESK.